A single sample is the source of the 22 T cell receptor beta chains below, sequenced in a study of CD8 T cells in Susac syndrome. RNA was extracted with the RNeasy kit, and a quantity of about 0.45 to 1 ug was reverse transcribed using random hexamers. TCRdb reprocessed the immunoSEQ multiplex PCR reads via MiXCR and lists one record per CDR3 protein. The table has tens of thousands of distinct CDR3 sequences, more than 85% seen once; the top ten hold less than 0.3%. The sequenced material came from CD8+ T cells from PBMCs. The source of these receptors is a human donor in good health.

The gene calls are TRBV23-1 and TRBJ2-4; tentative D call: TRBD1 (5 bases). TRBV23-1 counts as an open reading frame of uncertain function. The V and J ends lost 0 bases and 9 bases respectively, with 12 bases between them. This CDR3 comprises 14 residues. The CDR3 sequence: CASSQSKDTGIQYF. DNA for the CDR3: TGCGCCAGCAGTCAATCTAAGGACACGGGCATTCAGTACTTC.

CDR3 in amino acids: CASSLAGGNEQFF. As DNA, the CDR3 is TGCGCCAGCAGCTTGGCAGGAGGTAATGAGCAGTTCTTC. The gene calls are TRBV5-1 and TRBJ2-1; perhaps TRBD2 as D (5 bases). CDR3 length: 13 amino acids. Per germline, CDR1 SGHRS and CDR2 YFSETQ. V was trimmed by 0 bases and J by 7 bases, leaving 8 bases between them.

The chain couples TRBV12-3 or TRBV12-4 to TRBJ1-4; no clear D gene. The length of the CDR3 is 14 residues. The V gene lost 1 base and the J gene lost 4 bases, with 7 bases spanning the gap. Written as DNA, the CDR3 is TGTGCCAGCAGTTTAGGGGCATATAATGAAAAACTGTTTTTT. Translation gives CASSLGAYNEKLFF.

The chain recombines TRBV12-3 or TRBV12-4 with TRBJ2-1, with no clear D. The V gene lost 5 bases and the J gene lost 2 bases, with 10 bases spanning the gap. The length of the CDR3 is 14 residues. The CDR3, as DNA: TGTGCCAGCAGTCGCATGTCGGCCTACAATGAGCAGTTCTTC. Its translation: CASSRMSAYNEQFF.

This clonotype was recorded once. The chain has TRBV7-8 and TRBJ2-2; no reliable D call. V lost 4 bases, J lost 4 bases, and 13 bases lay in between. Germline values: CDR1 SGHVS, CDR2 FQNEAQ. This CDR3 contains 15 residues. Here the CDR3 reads CASSSQPKSTGELFF. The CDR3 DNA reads TGTGCCAGCAGCTCACAGCCCAAGAGCACCGGGGAGCTGTTTTTT.

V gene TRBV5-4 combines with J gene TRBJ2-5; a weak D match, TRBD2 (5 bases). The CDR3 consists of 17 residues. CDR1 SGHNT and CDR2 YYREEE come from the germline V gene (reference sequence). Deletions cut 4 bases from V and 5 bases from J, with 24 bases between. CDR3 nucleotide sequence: TGTGCCAGCAGCCGACCAACCCGACACGAGGGAAGGGAGACCCAGTACTTC. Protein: CASSRPTRHEGRETQYF.

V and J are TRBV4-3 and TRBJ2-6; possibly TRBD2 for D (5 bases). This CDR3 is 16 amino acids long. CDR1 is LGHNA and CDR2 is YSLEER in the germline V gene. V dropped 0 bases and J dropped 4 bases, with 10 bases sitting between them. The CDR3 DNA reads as TGCGCCAGCAGCCAAGATGGCGGGTTAGGGGCCAACGTCCTGACTTTC. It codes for CASSQDGGLGANVLTF.

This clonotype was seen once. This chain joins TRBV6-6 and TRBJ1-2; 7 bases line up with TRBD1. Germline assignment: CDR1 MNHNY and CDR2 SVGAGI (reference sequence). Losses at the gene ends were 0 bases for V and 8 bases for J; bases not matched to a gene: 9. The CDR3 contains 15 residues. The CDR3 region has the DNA TGTGCCAGCAGTTACTCGGGACAGCTTATGGACGGCTACACCTTC. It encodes CASSYSGQLMDGYTF.

The CDR3 loop reads CASSYLQGTEAFF. The CDR3, as DNA: TGTGCCAGCAGTTACTTACAGGGCACTGAAGCTTTCTTT. J is TRBJ1-1 and V is TRBV6-2 or TRBV6-3, with a possible D match to TRBD1 (6 bases). Germline V gene sequence: CDR1 MNHEY, CDR2 SVGEGT. Trimming removed 1 base from V and 4 bases from J, with 7 bases in between. This CDR3 comprises 13 residues.

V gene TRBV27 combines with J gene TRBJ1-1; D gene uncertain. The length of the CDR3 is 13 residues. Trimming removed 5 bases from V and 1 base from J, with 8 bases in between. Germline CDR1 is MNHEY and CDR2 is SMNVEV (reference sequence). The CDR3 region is CASSPQRNTEAFF. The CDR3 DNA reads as TGTGCCAGCAGTCCCCAGAGGAACACTGAAGCTTTCTTT.

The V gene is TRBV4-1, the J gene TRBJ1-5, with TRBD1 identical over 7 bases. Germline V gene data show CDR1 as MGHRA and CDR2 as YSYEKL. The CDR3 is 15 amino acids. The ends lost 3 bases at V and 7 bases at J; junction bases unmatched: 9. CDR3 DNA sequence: TGCGCCAGCAGCCACAGGGGGGGCGGACAGCAGCCCCAGCATTTT. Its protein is CASSHRGGGQQPQHF.

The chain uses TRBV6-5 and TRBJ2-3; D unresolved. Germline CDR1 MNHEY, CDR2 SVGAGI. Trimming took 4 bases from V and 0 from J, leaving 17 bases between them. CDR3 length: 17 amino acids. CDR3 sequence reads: CASSSFAHQDSTDTQYF. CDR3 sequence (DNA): TGTGCCAGCAGTTCCTTTGCCCACCAGGATAGCACAGATACGCAGTATTTT.

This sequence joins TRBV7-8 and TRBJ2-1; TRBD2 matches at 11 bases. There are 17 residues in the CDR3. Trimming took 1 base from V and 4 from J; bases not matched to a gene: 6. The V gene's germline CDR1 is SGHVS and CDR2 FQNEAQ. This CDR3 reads CASSLGLLAGGYNEQFF. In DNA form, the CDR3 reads TGTGCCAGCAGCTTAGGCCTCCTAGCGGGGGGTTACAATGAGCAGTTCTTC.

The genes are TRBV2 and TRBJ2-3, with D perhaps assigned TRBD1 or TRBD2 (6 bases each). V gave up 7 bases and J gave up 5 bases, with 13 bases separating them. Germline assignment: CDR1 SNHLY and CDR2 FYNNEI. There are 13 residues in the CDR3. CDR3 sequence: CASMWGALDTQYF. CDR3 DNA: TGTGCCAGCATGTGGGGGGCATTAGATACGCAGTATTTT.

The CDR3 DNA reads as TGTGCCAGCAGTTTTACAGGGGGGAATACGCAGTATTTT. Residues: CASSFTGGNTQYF. The chain employs TRBV27 and TRBJ2-3; 8 bases match TRBD1. Germline V gives CDR1 MNHEY, CDR2 SMNVEV (reference sequence). This CDR3 is 13 amino acids long. V lost 3 bases and J lost 7; bases outside the gene matches: 3.

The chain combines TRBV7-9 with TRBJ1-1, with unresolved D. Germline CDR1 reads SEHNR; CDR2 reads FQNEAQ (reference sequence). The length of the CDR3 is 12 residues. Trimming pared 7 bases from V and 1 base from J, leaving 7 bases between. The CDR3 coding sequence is TGTGCCAGCACGTGGGAGAACACTGAAGCTTTCTTT. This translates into CASTWENTEAFF.

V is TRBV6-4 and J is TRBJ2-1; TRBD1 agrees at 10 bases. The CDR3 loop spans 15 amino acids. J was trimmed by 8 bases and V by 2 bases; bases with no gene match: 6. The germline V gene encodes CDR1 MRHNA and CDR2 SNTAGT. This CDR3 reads CASSDGDRGFDEQFF. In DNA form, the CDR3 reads TGTGCCAGCAGTGACGGGGACAGGGGTTTCGATGAGCAGTTCTTC.

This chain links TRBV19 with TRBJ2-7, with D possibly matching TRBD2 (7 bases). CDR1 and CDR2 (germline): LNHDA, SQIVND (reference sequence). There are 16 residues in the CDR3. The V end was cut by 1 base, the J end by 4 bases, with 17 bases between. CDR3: CASSIGMAGALYEQYF. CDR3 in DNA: TGTGCCAGTAGTATAGGAATGGCGGGGGCCCTTTACGAGCAGTACTTC.

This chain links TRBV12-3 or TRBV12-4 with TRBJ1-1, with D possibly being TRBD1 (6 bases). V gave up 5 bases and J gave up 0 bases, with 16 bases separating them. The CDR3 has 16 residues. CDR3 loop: CASSLTGHTMNTEAFF. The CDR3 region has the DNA TGTGCCAGCAGTCTGACGGGACACACCATGAACACTGAAGCTTTCTTT.

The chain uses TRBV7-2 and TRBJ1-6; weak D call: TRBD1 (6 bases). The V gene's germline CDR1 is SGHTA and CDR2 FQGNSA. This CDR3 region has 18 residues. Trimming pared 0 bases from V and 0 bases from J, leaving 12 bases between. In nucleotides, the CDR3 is TGTGCCAGCAGCTTAGCTGGCCGACAGGCCTCCTATAATTCACCCCTCCACTTT. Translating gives CASSLAGRQASYNSPLHF.

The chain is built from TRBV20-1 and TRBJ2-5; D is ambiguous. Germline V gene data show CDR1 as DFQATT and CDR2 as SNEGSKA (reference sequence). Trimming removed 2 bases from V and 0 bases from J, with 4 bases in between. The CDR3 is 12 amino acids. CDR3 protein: CSARQDQETQYF. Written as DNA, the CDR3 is TGCAGTGCTAGACAAGACCAAGAGACCCAGTACTTC.

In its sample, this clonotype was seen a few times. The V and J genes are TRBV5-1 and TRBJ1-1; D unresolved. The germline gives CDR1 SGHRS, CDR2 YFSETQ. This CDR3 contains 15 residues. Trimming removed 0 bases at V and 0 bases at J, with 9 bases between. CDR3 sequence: CASSLGRFLNTEAFF. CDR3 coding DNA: TGCGCCAGCAGCTTGGGTAGATTTCTGAACACTGAAGCTTTCTTT.